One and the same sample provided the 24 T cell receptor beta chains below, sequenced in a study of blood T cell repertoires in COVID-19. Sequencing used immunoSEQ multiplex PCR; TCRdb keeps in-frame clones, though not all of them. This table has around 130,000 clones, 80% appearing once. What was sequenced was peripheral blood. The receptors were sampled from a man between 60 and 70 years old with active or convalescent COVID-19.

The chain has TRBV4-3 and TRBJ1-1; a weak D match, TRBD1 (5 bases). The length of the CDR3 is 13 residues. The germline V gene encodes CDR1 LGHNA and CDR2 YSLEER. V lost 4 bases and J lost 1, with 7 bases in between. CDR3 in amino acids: CASSRTPNTEAFF. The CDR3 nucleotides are TGCGCCAGCAGCCGGACACCGAACACTGAAGCTTTCTTT.

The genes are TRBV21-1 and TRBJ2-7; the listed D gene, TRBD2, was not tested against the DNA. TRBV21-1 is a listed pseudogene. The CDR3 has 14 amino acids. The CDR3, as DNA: TGTGCCAGCAGCAAAGATGAGAAAACCTACGAGCAGTACTTC. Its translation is CASSKDEKTYEQYF.

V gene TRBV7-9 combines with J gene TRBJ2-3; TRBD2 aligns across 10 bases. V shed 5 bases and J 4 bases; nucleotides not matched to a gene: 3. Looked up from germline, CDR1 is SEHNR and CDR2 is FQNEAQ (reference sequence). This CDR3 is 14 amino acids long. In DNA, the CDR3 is TGTGCCAGCAGCCCTAGCGGGAGTTCAGATACGCAGTATTTT. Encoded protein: CASSPSGSSDTQYF.

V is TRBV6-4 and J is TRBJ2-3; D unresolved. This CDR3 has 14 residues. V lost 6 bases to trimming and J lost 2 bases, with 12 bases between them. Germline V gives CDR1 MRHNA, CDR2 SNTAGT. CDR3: CASSVTTDTDTQYF. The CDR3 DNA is TGTGCCAGCAGCGTTACTACCGACACAGATACGCAGTATTTT.

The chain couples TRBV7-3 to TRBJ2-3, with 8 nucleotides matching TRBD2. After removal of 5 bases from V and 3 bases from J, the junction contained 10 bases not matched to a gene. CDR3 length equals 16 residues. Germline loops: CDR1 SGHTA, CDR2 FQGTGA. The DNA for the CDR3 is TGTGCCAGCAGCGTTGTAGGACTAGCCACGACAGATACGCAGTATTTT. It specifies CASSVVGLATTDTQYF.

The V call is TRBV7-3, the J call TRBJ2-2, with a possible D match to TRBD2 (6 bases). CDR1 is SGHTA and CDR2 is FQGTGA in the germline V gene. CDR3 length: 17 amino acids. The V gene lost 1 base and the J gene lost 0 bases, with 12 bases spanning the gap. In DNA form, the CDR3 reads TGTGCCAGCAGCTTAAGGTCTAGCGACGCGAACACCGGGGAGCTGTTTTTT. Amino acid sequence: CASSLRSSDANTGELFF.

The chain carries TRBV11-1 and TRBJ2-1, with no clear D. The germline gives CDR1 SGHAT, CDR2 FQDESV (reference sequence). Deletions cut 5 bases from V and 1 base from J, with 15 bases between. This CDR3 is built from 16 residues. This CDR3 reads CASSPRLGQSYNEQFF. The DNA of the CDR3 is TGTGCCAGCAGCCCCCGGTTGGGCCAATCCTACAATGAGCAGTTCTTC. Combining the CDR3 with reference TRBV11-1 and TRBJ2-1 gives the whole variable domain EAEVAQSPRYKITEKSQAVAFWCDPISGHATLYWYRQILGQGPELLVQFQDESVVDDSQLPKDRFSAERLKGVDSTLKIQPAELGDSAMYLCASSPRLGQSYNEQFFGPGTRLTVL.

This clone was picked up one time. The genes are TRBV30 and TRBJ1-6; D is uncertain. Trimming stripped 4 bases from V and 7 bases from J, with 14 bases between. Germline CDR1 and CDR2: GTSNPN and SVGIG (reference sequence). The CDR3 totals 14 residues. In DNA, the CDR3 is TGTGCCTGGACCCCCGACAATGGCAATTCACCCCTCCACTTT. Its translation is CAWTPDNGNSPLHF.

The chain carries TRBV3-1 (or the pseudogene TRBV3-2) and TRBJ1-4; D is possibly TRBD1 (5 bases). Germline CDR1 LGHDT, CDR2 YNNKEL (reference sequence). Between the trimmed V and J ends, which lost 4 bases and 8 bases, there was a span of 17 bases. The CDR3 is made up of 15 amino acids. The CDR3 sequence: CASSLGGGGQEKLFF. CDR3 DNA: TGTGCCAGCAGCCTCGGGGGGGGAGGTCAGGAAAAACTGTTTTTT.

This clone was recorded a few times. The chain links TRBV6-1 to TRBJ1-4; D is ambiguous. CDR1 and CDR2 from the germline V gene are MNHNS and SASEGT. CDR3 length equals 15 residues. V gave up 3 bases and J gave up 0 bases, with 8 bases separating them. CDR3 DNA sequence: TGTGCCAGCAGTGACCTCAGTGCAACTAATGAAAAACTGTTTTTT. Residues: CASSDLSATNEKLFF.

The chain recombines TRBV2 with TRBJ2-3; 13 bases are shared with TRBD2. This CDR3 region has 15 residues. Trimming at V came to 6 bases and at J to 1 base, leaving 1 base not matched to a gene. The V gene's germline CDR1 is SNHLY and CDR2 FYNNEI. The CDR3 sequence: CASRGLAGGTDTQYF. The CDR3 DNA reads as TGTGCCAGCAGAGGACTAGCGGGAGGCACAGATACGCAGTATTTT.

The CDR3 sequence: CASSLTSTRFEKLFF. CDR3 DNA: TGTGCCAGCAGCCTGACGTCGACGAGGTTTGAAAAACTGTTTTTT. J is TRBJ1-4 and V is TRBV7-9; no clear D. The V end lost 5 bases, the J end lost 7 bases, and 17 bases lay between the germline ends. This CDR3 comprises 15 residues. The germline V gene encodes CDR1 SEHNR and CDR2 FQNEAQ (reference sequence). Full variable domain (outside the CDR3, taken from reference TRBV7-9 and TRBJ1-4): DTGVSQNPRHKITKRGQNVTFRCDPISEHNRLYWYRQTLGQGPEFLTYFQNEAQLEKSRLLSDRFSAERPKGSFSTLEIQRTEQGDSAMYLCASSLTSTRFEKLFFGSGTQLSVL.

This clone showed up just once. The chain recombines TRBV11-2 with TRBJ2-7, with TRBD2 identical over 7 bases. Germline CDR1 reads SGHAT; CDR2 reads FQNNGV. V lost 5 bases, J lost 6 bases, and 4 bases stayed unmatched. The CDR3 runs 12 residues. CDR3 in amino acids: CASSAPGGEQYF. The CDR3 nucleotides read TGTGCCAGCAGCGCCCCGGGGGGCGAGCAGTACTTC. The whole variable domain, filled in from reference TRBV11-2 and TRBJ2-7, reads EAGVAQSPRYKIIEKRQSVAFWCNPISGHATLYWYQQILGQGPKLLIQFQNNGVVDDSQLPKDRFSAERLKGVDSTLKIQPAKLEDSAVYLCASSAPGGEQYFGPGTRLTVT.

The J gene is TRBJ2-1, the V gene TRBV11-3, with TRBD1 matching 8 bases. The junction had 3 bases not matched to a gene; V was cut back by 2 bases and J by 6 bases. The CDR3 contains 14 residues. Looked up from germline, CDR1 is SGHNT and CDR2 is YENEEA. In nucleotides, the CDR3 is TGTGCCAGCAGCTTACACAGGGGGTCCAATGAGCAGTTCTTC. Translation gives CASSLHRGSNEQFF.

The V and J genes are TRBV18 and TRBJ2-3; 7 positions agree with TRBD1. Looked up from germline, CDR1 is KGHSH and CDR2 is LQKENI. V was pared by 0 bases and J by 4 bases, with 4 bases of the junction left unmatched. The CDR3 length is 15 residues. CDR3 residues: CASSPPGGAADTQYF. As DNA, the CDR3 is TGTGCCAGCTCACCACCAGGGGGCGCGGCAGATACGCAGTATTTT. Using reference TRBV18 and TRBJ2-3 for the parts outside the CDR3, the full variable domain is NAGVMQNPRHLVRRRGQEARLRCSPMKGHSHVYWYRQLPEEGLKFMVYLQKENIIDESGMPKERFSAEFPKEGPSILRIQQVVRGDSAAYFCASSPPGGAADTQYFGPGTRLTVL.

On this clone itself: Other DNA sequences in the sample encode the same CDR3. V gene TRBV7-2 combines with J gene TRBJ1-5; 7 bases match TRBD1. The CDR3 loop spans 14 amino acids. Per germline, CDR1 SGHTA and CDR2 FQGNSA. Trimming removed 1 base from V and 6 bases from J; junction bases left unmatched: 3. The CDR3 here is CASSLDRGAQPQHF. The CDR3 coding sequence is TGTGCCAGCAGCTTAGACAGGGGAGCTCAGCCCCAGCATTTT.

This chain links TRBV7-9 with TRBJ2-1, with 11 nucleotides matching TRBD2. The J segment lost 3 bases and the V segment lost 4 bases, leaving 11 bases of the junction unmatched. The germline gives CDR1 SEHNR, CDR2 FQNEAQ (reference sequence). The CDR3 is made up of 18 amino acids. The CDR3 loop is CASSSGPGLAVNYNEQFF. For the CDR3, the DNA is TGTGCCAGCAGCTCTGGACCGGGACTAGCGGTCAACTACAATGAGCAGTTCTTC.

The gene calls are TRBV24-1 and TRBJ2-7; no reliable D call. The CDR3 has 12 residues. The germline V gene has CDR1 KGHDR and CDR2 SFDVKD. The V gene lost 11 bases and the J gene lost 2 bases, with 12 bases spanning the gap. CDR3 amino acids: CARHGGPYEQYF. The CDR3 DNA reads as TGTGCCAGGCATGGTGGGCCCTACGAGCAGTACTTC.

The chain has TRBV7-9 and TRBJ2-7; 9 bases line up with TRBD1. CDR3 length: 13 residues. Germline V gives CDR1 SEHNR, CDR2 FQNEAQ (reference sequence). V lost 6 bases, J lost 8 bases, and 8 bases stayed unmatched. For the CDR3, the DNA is TGTGCCAGCAGTCCCGGGACAGGGTTTCAGCAGTACTTC. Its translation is CASSPGTGFQQYF.

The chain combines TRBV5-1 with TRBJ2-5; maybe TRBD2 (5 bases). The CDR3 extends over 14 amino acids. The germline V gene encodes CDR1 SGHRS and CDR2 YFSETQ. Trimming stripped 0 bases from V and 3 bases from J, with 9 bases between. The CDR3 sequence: CASSLETGKETQYF. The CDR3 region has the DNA TGCGCCAGCAGCTTGGAAACGGGAAAAGAGACCCAGTACTTC. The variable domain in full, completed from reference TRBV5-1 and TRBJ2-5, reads KAGVTQTPRYLIKTRGQQVTLSCSPISGHRSVSWYQQTPGQGLQFLFEYFSETQRNKGNFPGRFSGRQFSNSRSEMNVSTLELGDSALYLCASSLETGKETQYFGPGTRLLVL.

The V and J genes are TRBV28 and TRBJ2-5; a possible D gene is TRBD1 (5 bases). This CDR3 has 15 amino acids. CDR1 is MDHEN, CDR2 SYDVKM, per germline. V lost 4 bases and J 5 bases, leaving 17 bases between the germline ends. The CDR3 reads CASSSQDTFSETQYF. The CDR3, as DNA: TGTGCCAGCAGTTCCCAGGACACCTTTTCCGAGACCCAGTACTTC.

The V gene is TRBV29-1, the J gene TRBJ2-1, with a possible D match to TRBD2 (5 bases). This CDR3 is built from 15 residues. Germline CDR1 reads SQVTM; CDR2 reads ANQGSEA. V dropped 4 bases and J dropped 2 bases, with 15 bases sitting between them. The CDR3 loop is CSVASGIPPYNEQFF. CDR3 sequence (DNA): TGCAGCGTTGCGTCCGGGATCCCGCCCTACAATGAGCAGTTCTTC.

The CDR3 sequence is CASSPGQEQPQHF. The CDR3 coding sequence is TGTGCCAGCTCACCGGGACAGGAACAGCCCCAGCATTTT. This sequence joins TRBV18 and TRBJ1-5, with 8 bases fitting TRBD1. The CDR3 loop spans 13 amino acids. V gave up 3 bases and J gave up 7 bases; unmatched junction bases: 2. The germline V gene encodes CDR1 KGHSH and CDR2 LQKENI.

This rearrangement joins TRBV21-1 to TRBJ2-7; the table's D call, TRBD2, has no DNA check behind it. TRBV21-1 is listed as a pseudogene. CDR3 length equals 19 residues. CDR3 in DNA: TGTGCCAGCTCCTCTACCGGGAGACTAGCGGGAGGACGCCCCTACGAGCAGTACTTC. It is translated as CASSSTGRLAGGRPYEQYF.